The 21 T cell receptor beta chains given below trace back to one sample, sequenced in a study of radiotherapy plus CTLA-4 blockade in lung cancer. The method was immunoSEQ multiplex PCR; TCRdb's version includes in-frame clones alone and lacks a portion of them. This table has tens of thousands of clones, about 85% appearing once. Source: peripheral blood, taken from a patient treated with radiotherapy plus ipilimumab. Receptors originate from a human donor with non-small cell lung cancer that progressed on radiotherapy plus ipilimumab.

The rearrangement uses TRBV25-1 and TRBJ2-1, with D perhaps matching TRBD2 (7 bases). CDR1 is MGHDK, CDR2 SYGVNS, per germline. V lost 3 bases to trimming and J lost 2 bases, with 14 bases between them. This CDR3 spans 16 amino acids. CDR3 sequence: CASSELRGPPYNEQFF. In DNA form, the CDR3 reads TGTGCCAGCAGTGAGTTGCGGGGGCCCCCCTACAATGAGCAGTTCTTC.

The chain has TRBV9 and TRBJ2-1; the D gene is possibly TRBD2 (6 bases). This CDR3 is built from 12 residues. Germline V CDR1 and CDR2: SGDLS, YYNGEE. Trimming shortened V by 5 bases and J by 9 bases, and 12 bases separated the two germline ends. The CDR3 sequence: CASRSIGSEQFF. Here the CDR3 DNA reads TGTGCCAGCAGATCCATCGGGAGTGAGCAGTTCTTC.

The CDR3 sequence is CASSRLAGSYNEQFF. For the CDR3, the DNA is TGTGCCAGCAGCCGACTAGCGGGGTCCTACAATGAGCAGTTCTTC. V gene TRBV7-9 combines with J gene TRBJ2-1; 11 positions match TRBD2. Germline V gene data show CDR1 as SEHNR and CDR2 as FQNEAQ (reference sequence). This CDR3 contains 15 residues. Trimming removed 5 bases from V and 1 base from J; junction bases left unmatched: 1.

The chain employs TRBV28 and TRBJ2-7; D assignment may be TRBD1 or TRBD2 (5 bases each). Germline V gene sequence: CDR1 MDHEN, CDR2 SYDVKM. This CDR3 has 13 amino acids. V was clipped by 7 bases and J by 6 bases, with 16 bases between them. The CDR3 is CASTGTGPSEQYF. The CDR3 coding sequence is TGTGCCAGCACCGGGACGGGACCCTCCGAGCAGTACTTC.

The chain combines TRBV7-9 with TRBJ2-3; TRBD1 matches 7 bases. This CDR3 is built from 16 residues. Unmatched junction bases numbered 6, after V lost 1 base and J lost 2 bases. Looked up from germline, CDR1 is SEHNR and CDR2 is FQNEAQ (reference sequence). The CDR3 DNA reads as TGTGCCAGCAGCTTAGGGGTGGGACAGACCACAGATACGCAGTATTTT. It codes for CASSLGVGQTTDTQYF. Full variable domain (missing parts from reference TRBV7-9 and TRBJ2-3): DTGVSQNPRHKITKRGQNVTFRCDPISEHNRLYWYRQTLGQGPEFLTYFQNEAQLEKSRLLSDRFSAERPKGSFSTLEIQRTEQGDSAMYLCASSLGVGQTTDTQYFGPGTRLTVL.

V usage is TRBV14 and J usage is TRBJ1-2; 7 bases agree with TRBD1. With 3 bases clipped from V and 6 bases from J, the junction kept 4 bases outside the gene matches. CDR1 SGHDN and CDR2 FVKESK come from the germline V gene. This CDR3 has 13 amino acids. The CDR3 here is CASSQGTANGYTF. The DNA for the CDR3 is TGTGCCAGCAGCCAGGGGACAGCAAATGGCTACACCTTC. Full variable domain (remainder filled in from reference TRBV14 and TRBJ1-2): EAGVTQFPSHSVIEKGQTVTLRCDPISGHDNLYWYRRVMGKEIKFLLHFVKESKQDESGMPNNRFLAERTGGTYSTLKVQPAELEDSGVYFCASSQGTANGYTFGSGTRLTVV.

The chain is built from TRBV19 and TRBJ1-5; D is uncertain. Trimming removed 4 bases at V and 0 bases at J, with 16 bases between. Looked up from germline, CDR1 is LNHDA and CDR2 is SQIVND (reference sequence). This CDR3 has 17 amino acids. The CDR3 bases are TGTGCCAGTAGTACAAGTCCTCCCTCCAGTAGCAATCAGCCCCAGCATTTT. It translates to CASSTSPPSSSNQPQHF.

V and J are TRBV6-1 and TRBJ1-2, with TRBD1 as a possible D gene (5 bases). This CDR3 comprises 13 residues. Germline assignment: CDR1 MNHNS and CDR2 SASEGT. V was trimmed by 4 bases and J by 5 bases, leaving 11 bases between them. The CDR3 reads CASSAGTLYGYTF. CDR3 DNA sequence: TGTGCCAGCAGTGCCGGGACTCTATATGGCTACACCTTC.

CDR3 amino acids: CSVEPGQGSLPYQETQYF. The CDR3 DNA reads as TGCAGCGTCGAACCGGGACAGGGGTCTCTCCCGTACCAAGAGACCCAGTACTTC. V and J are TRBV29-1 and TRBJ2-5; the match to TRBD1 covers 10 bases. Germline V gene data show CDR1 as SQVTM and CDR2 as ANQGSEA. After removal of 6 bases from V and 0 bases from J, the junction contained 16 bases not matched to a gene. CDR3 length: 18 amino acids.

Written as DNA, the CDR3 is TGTGCCACCAGTTCTCCCGAATCGGTTTACGAGCAGTACTTC. Translating it yields CATSSPESVYEQYF. The J gene is TRBJ2-7, the V gene TRBV15; the D is unclear. The CDR3 has 14 amino acids. Germline V gene sequence: CDR1 LNHNV, CDR2 YYDKDF (reference sequence). V was trimmed by 6 bases and J by 4 bases, leaving 16 bases between them. The full variable domain, completed using reference TRBV15 and TRBJ2-7, is DAMVIQNPRYQVTQFGKPVTLSCSQTLNHNVMYWYQQKSSQAPKLLFHYYDKDFNNEADTPDNFQSRRPNTSFCFLDIRSPGLGDTAMYLCATSSPESVYEQYFGPGTRLTVT.

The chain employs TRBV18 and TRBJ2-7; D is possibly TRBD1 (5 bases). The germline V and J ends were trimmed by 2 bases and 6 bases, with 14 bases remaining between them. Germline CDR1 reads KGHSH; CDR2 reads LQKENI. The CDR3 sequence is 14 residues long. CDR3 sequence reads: CASSPSKGVGEQYF. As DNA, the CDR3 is TGTGCCAGCTCACCAAGTAAAGGGGTGGGCGAGCAGTACTTC.

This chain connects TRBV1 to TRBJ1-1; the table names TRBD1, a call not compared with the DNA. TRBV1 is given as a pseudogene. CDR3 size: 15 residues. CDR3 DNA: TGCACCAGCAGCCCCCTGTGGCAGGGTAGGACTGAAGCTTTCTTT. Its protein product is CTSSPLWQGRTEAFF.

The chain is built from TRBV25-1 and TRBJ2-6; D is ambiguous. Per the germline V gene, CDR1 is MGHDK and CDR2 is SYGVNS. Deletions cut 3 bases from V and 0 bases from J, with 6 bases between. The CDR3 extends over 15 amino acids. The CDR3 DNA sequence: TGTGCCAGCAGTGAGCCCAACTCTGGGGCCAACGTCCTGACTTTC. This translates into CASSEPNSGANVLTF.

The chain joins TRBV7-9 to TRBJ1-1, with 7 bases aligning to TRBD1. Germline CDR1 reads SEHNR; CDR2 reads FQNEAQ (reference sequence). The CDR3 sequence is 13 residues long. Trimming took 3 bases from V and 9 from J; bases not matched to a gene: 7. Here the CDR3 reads CASSLPTGVKAFF. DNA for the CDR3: TGTGCCAGCAGCTTGCCCACAGGGGTCAAAGCTTTCTTT.

As DNA, the CDR3 is TGCGCCAGCAGCCAAGGCCCTAGCGGGGGTGGGATTGGAAGCGGGGCCAACGTCCTGACTTTC. It codes for CASSQGPSGGGIGSGANVLTF. The gene calls are TRBV4-1 and TRBJ2-6; 10 positions match TRBD2. The CDR3 has 21 residues. Germline CDR1 reads MGHRA; CDR2 reads YSYEKL. V lost 1 base to trimming and J lost 4 bases; unmatched junction nucleotides: 16.

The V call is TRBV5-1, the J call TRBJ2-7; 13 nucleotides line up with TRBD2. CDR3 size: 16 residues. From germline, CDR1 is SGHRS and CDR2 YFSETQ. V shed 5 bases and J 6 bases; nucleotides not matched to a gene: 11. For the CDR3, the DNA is TGCGCCAGCAGTCGACTAGCGGGAGGCCCCGGAGGCGAGCAGTACTTC. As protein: CASSRLAGGPGGEQYF.

CDR3 protein: CASSAVVGGQDYGYTF. As DNA, the CDR3 is TGTGCCAGCAGCGCAGTAGTAGGGGGACAGGACTATGGCTACACCTTC. The genes are TRBV9 and TRBJ1-2, with TRBD1 matching 8 bases. The germline V gene has CDR1 SGDLS and CDR2 YYNGEE. The CDR3 is 16 amino acids. V lost 3 bases and J lost 3; bases outside the gene matches: 10. Variable domain in full (rest from reference TRBV9 and TRBJ1-2): DSGVTQTPKHLITATGQRVTLRCSPRSGDLSVYWYQQSLDQGLQFLIQYYNGEERAKGNILERFSAQQFPDLHSELNLSSLELGDSALYFCASSAVVGGQDYGYTFGSGTRLTVV.

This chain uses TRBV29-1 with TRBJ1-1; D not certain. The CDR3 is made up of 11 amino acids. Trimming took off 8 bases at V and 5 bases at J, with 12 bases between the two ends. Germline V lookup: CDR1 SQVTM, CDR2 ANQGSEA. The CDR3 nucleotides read TGCAGCCTACTCCTGGGAACTGAAGCTTTCTTT. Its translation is CSLLLGTEAFF.

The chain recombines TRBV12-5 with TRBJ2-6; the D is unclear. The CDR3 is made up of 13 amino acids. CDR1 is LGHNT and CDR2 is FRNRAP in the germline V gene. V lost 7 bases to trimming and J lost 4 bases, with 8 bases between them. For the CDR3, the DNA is TGTGCTAGTGACCTGGGAGGGGCCAACGTCCTGACTTTC. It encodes CASDLGGANVLTF.

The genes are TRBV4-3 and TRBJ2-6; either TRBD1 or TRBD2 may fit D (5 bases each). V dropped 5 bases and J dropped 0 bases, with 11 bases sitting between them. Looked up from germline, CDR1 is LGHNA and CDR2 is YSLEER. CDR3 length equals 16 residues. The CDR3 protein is CASSGREISGANVLTF. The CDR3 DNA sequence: TGCGCCAGCAGCGGCAGGGAGATCTCTGGGGCCAACGTCCTGACTTTC.

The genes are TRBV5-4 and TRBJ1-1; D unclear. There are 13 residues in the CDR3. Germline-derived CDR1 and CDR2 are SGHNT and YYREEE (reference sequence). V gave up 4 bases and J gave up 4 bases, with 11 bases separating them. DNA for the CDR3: TGTGCCAGCAGCCCAGGAGGAGGCACTGAAGCTTTCTTT. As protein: CASSPGGGTEAFF.